The 32 T cell receptor beta chains presented below share a single source sample, sequenced in a study of tumor-infiltrating lymphocytes in primary liver carcinoma (dated by TCRdb to about 2017). Total RNA and DNA were co-extracted from roughly 18-30 mg of bulk tissue with the AllPrep DNA/RNA mini kit, without cell sorting. These reads were obtained on an Illumina HiSeq 2500. Starting from approximately 500 ng total RNA, TCRbeta-specific cDNA was produced by reverse transcription with a constant-region primer and ProtoScript II reverse transcriptase. The TCRbeta libraries were prepared through three rounds of nested multiplex PCR following a slightly modified ARM-PCR procedure. Each of the first two PCR rounds ran for nine to ten cycles and used multiplex TRBV1-TRBV30 forward primers together with a Cbeta reverse primer. TCRdb reprocessed the public reads (quality trimming at Q25 with fastp, clone calling with MiXCR) and kept in-frame beta chains. Every CDR3 protein is listed once, alongside the most common genes and DNA of its rows. The sample records under 200,000 distinct CDR3 sequences, over 80% of which are singletons. The top ten clonotypes cover roughly 20% of the sample.

Sequences were obtained from tumor tissue from primary liver carcinoma. The receptors derive from a man in his forties or fifties with primary liver carcinoma and hepatitis B virus infection.

About this clonotype: One junction end does not reproduce the germline sequence, and a read error may be involved. The chain joins TRBV11-3 to TRBJ2-1, with D unresolved. Germline loops: CDR1 SGHNT, CDR2 YENEEA. The CDR3 covers 14 residues. The CDR3 DNA reads as TGTGCCAGCAGCTTAGGCGTCTTGATCAATGAGCAGTTATTC. This encodes CASSLGVLINEQLF.

In this sample, this clonotype turned up many times. The chain has TRBV4-2 and TRBJ2-1; 15 positions agree with TRBD2. The CDR3 runs 19 residues. CDR1 is LGHNA, CDR2 YNFKEQ, per germline. After removal of 0 bases from V and 12 bases from J, the junction contained 15 bases not matched to a gene. The CDR3 DNA sequence: TGTGCCAGCAGCCAAGATATAGCGGGTGGACTAGCGGGAGGGAGCCCGCAGTTCTTC. Its translation: CASSQDIAGGLAGGSPQFF.

V and J are TRBV30 and TRBJ1-5; D gene unclear. Germline assignment: CDR1 GTSNPN and CDR2 SVGIG (reference sequence). V shed 0 bases and J shed 13 bases, with 19 bases lying between them. The CDR3 is 14 amino acids. The CDR3 reads CAWSVNRRNQAQHF. The CDR3 DNA follows: TGTGCCTGGAGTGTAAACCGGCGCAATCAGGCTCAGCATTTT.

This chain connects TRBV29-1 to TRBJ2-1, with no clear D. The J call may be incorrect, as the DNA end agrees better with TRBJ2-7. The CDR3 length is 15 residues. The germline CDR1 and CDR2 sequences are SQVTM and ANQGSEA. CDR3 DNA sequence: TGCAGAGCTGATCTTTCTAGGGCCAATATCAATGAGCAGTACTTC. Its protein is CRADLSRANINEQYF.

V and J are TRBV11-3 and TRBJ2-1; D uncertain. V lost 1 base, J lost 9 bases, and 13 bases lay in between. The CDR3 sequence is 14 residues long. Per the germline V gene, CDR1 is SGHNT and CDR2 is YENEEA. DNA of the CDR3: TGTGCCAGCAGCTTAGGGCTCAGCAAGAGTGAGCAGTTCTTC. Translating gives CASSLGLSKSEQFF.

This clonotype turned up a few times. At one end the junction does not follow the germline gene, possibly because of a read error. This chain links TRBV6-5 with TRBJ2-7, with TRBD1 identical over 8 bases. The length of the CDR3 is 14 residues. Germline V gene data show CDR1 as MNHEY and CDR2 as SVGAGI. CDR3 DNA sequence: TGTGCCAGCAGTCATGGGACAGGACGCTACGAACAGTACTTC. Its translation: CASSHGTGRYEQYF.

V and J are TRBV29-1 and TRBJ1-2; D not resolved. Germline lookup yields CDR1 SQVTM and CDR2 ANQGSEA. Trimming removed 5 bases at V and 4 bases at J, with 20 bases between. The length of the CDR3 is 15 residues. The CDR3 coding sequence is TGCAGCGTTAAGGTATTCTCCAGCGCCTCCTATGGCTACACCTTC. It is translated as CSVKVFSSASYGYTF.

The chain carries TRBV5-1 and TRBJ2-3, with TRBD2 identical over 9 bases. This CDR3 region has 15 residues. Germline V lookup: CDR1 SGHRS, CDR2 YFSETQ. Trimming cost V 8 bases and J 15 bases; bases outside gene matches: 22. The CDR3 loop is CASLLSSGVTDMHYF. As DNA, the CDR3 is TGCGCCAGTCTACTTTCTAGCGGGGTCACAGATATGCACTATTTT.

Details on this clonotype: The CDR3 does not close with the conserved phenylalanine or tryptophan, likely indicating a read error. CDR3 loop: CSVGLANTGELFY. The CDR3 DNA sequence: TGCAGCGTTGGACTAGCGAACACCGGGGAGCTGTTTTAT. The chain combines TRBV29-1 with TRBJ2-2, with D possibly TRBD2 on 6 matching bases. The CDR3 loop spans 13 amino acids. Germline CDR1 SQVTM, CDR2 ANQGSEA. V was trimmed by 4 bases and J by 0 bases, leaving 6 bases between them.

The V gene is TRBV20-1, the J gene TRBJ2-1, with 8 positions matching TRBD2. Trimming at V came to 0 bases and at J to 8 bases, leaving 9 bases not matched to a gene. CDR3 length: 15 amino acids. Looked up from germline, CDR1 is DFQATT and CDR2 is SNEGSKA (reference sequence). CDR3 sequence reads: CSARDGGARTDEQFF. DNA for the CDR3: TGCAGTGCTAGAGACGGGGGGGCAAGGACGGATGAGCAGTTCTTC.

This clonotype was observed a few times. Possible read error: a much larger clone is one base away. The chain uses TRBV25-1 and TRBJ2-7; 8 nucleotides match TRBD2. The V gene's germline CDR1 is MGHDK and CDR2 SYGVNS. Trimming cost V 4 bases and J 9 bases; bases outside gene matches: 11. This CDR3 comprises 14 residues. DNA for the CDR3: TGTGCCAGCAGTGTCGGACTCGTCCGGGGGGGGCAGTACTTC. Translated: CASSVGLVRGGQYF.

About this clonotype itself: One end of the junction varies from germline; a read error may be responsible. The V call is TRBV10-1, the J call TRBJ2-7; D gene ambiguous. Germline V gives CDR1 WNHNN, CDR2 SYGVQD (reference sequence). The CDR3 spans 14 residues. The CDR3 DNA reads TGCGCCAGCAGTCCCGGGCGGATGATCTACGAGCAATACTTC. Its protein is CASSPGRMIYEQYF.

This clonotype appeared once. The conserved phenylalanine or tryptophan normally closing the CDR3 is absent here, so this likely arose from a read error. The gene calls are TRBV28 and TRBJ2-4, with D perhaps matching TRBD2 (6 bases). CDR1 is MDHEN, CDR2 SYDVKM, per germline. The CDR3 runs 18 residues. V was trimmed by 4 bases and J by 0 bases, leaving 19 bases between them. The CDR3 DNA reads as TGTGCCAGCAGTTCCGGCGGGACGACGAGAGGAGCCAAAAACATTCAGTACTTA. Its translation is CASSSGGTTRGAKNIQYL.

Concerning this clonotype itself: The junction departs from germline at one end; a sequencing error may be responsible. The J gene is TRBJ2-1, the V gene TRBV6-2 or TRBV6-3; 12 nucleotides match TRBD2. CDR1 is MNHEY, CDR2 SVGEGT, per germline. This CDR3 comprises 13 residues. CDR3 coding DNA: TGTGTCAGCAGGACTAGCGGGATCAGTGAGCAGTTTTTC. It encodes CVSRTSGISEQFF.

The chain joins TRBV11-1 to TRBJ2-3; possibly TRBD1 or TRBD2 for D (5 bases each). Germline values: CDR1 SGHAT, CDR2 FQDESV (reference sequence). The CDR3 loop spans 19 amino acids. V was cut by 4 bases and J by 3 bases, with 26 bases left in between. The CDR3 DNA is TGTGCCAGCAGCTCTGGGGGAAGATGTGTTGGAGCCCGTACAGATACGCAGTATTTT. Amino acid sequence: CASSSGGRCVGARTDTQYF.

For this clonotype: The junction departs from germline at one end; a sequencing error may be responsible. The rearrangement joins TRBV6-2 or TRBV6-3 to TRBJ1-5; possibly TRBD1 for D (6 bases). There are 14 residues in the CDR3. CDR1 and CDR2 (germline): MNHEY, SVGEGT. The CDR3 DNA is TGTGCCGGCAGTTATAGGCCAGGGGTTCAGTCCCAGCATTTT. Translation: CAGSYRPGVQSQHF.

On this clonotype itself: A much larger clone lies one base from this, so it may be a read error. The rearrangement joins TRBV30 to TRBJ1-1; perhaps TRBD1 as D (5 bases). The CDR3 sequence is 13 residues long. Germline assignment: CDR1 GTSNPN and CDR2 SVGIG (reference sequence). The CDR3 DNA follows: TGTGCCTGGAAGAAGCAGGGTTTGACTGAAACTTTCTTT. Translating gives CAWKKQGLTETFF.

Turning to this clonotype: A much larger clone differs by one base, so this may be a read error. V and J are TRBV6-2 or TRBV6-3 and TRBJ2-5; no definite D call. Germline V gene lookup returns CDR1 MNHEY and CDR2 SVGEGT. The CDR3 covers 12 residues. The CDR3 loop is CAGSYLGETQYF. As DNA, the CDR3 is TGTGCCGGCAGTTACTTGGGGGAGACCCAGTACTTC.

As concerns this clonotype: At one of its ends the junction is not consistent with the germline gene, which may arise from a read error. The chain recombines TRBV7-7 with TRBJ2-5; D is undetermined. The CDR3 runs to 13 residues. Germline values: CDR1 SSHAT, CDR2 FNYEAQ (reference sequence). This CDR3 reads CASSLNFGETQYF. The CDR3 DNA reads TGTGCTAGCAGCTTAAACTTTGGAGAGACCCAGTACTTC.

This clonotype was counted a single time. The conserved phenylalanine or tryptophan is not found at the CDR3 terminus, so this likely reflects a read error. The V gene is TRBV6-6, the J gene TRBJ2-5; weak D call: TRBD2 (5 bases). The CDR3 extends over 13 amino acids. Germline CDR1 MNHNY, CDR2 SVGAGI (reference sequence). V lost 2 bases, J lost 4 bases, and 8 bases lay in between. CDR3 DNA sequence: TGTGCCAGCAGTTACCGGGATCCAGAGACCCAGTACCTC. As protein: CASSYRDPETQYL.

Details on this clonotype: A read error is likely, as this CDR3 ends without the conserved phenylalanine or tryptophan. The V call is TRBV6-6, the J call TRBJ1-1, with 8 nucleotides matching TRBD1. The CDR3 loop spans 14 amino acids. Germline V CDR1 and CDR2: MNHNY, SVGAGI (reference sequence). After removal of 7 bases from V and 7 bases from J, the junction contained 11 bases not matched to a gene. CDR3 residues: CASNVTGVRIEAFS. The CDR3 bases are TGTGCCAGCAATGTGACAGGGGTAAGGATTGAAGCTTTCTCT.

As concerns this clonotype: A much larger clone differs by one base, so this may be a read error. The rearrangement uses TRBV5-1 and TRBJ1-1; D possibly corresponds to TRBD1 (5 bases). This CDR3 region has 14 residues. From germline, CDR1 is SGHRS and CDR2 YFSETQ. This CDR3 reads CASSLGQTNTEALF. The DNA of the CDR3 is TGCGCCAGCAGCTTGGGACAGACGAACACTGAAGCTTTGTTT.

A word on this clonotype: Its ends do not fully match the called genes, so a read error is possible. This chain links TRBV29-1 with TRBJ2-1; 7 nucleotides line up with TRBD2. The CDR3 runs 14 residues. The germline V gene has CDR1 SQVTM and CDR2 ANQGSEA. CDR3 amino acids: CSARLPGGRNEQFF. The CDR3 DNA reads TGTAGCGCAAGACTACCGGGAGGTCGGAATGAGCAGTTCTTC.

CDR3 residues: CATSETPTGELFF. CDR3 nucleotide sequence: TGTGCCACCAGTGAGACTCCCACCGGGGAGCTGTTTTTT. This chain uses TRBV24-1 with TRBJ2-2; no definite D call. The CDR3 loop spans 13 amino acids. Germline loops: CDR1 KGHDR, CDR2 SFDVKD. V dropped 4 bases and J dropped 4 bases, with 6 bases sitting between them.

This clonotype was counted only a few times. A much larger clone differs by one base, so this may be a read error. This rearrangement joins TRBV13 to TRBJ2-1; D is uncertain. V was pared by 7 bases and J by 4 bases, with 5 bases between. The CDR3 sequence is 11 residues long. Germline CDR1 PRHDT, CDR2 FYEKMQ (reference sequence). The CDR3 DNA reads TGTGCCAGCATCACGTACAATGAGCAGTTCTTC. This encodes CASITYNEQFF.

The genes are TRBV4-2 and TRBJ2-1; tentatively, D is TRBD1 or TRBD2 (5 bases each). Germline V lookup: CDR1 LGHNA, CDR2 YNFKEQ. With 3 bases removed from V and 5 bases from J, the gap between germline ends came to 17 bases. This CDR3 comprises 16 residues. The DNA of the CDR3 is TGTGCCAGCAGCCACGCCGGGGCACAAGTGAACAATGAGCAGTTCTTC. Amino acid sequence: CASSHAGAQVNNEQFF.

The CDR3 loop reads CASESPFLAGNEQFF. The CDR3 nucleotides read TGTGCCAGCGAATCCCCGTTTCTAGCGGGGAATGAGCAGTTCTTC. The chain has TRBV7-9 and TRBJ2-1; 9 bases match TRBD2. V was clipped by 8 bases and J by 7 bases; unmatched bases: 12. Germline values: CDR1 SEHNR, CDR2 FQNEAQ (reference sequence). The CDR3 covers 15 residues. Using reference TRBV7-9 and TRBJ2-1 for the parts outside the CDR3, the full variable domain is DTGVSQNPRHKITKRGQNVTFRCDPISEHNRLYWYRQTLGQGPEFLTYFQNEAQLEKSRLLSDRFSAERPKGSFSTLEIQRTEQGDSAMYLCASESPFLAGNEQFFGPGTRLTVL.

This clonotype has only a few counts. This rearrangement joins TRBV9 to TRBJ1-3; D is possibly TRBD1 (5 bases). From germline, CDR1 is SGDLS and CDR2 YYNGEE. This CDR3 comprises 15 residues. V lost 3 bases and J lost 7, with 17 bases in between. CDR3 coding DNA: TGTGCCAGCAGCGCAGGGACCCTCGGTGGGAACACCATATATTTT. The encoded protein is CASSAGTLGGNTIYF.

Here the CDR3 reads CASSQEGLPSEIHYF. The DNA of the CDR3 is TGCGCCAGCAGCCAAGAGGGACTGCCGTCTGAGATCCATTACTTC. This sequence joins TRBV4-3 and TRBJ2-5, with a tentative D call TRBD2 (6 bases). This CDR3 has 15 amino acids. Trimming removed 0 bases at V and 14 bases at J, with 22 bases between. The germline CDR1 and CDR2 sequences are LGHNA and YSLEER.

This chain connects TRBV5-6 to TRBJ1-2, with D perhaps matching TRBD1 (5 bases). CDR3 length: 14 residues. Germline assignment: CDR1 SGHDT and CDR2 YYEEEE. CDR3 region: CVSSGRDVEHGYTF. CDR3 nucleotide sequence: TGTGTCAGTAGCGGCCGGGACGTCGAGCATGGCTACACCTTC.

With regard to this clonotype: The junction shows a germline mismatch at one end, possibly a read error. The chain carries TRBV5-6 and TRBJ2-7; D possibly corresponds to TRBD1 (5 bases). The CDR3 loop spans 14 amino acids. Germline V gives CDR1 SGHDT, CDR2 YYEEEE. The CDR3 spells CVSTRTPNSYEQYF. Written as DNA, the CDR3 is TGTGTCAGCACCCGGACACCAAACTCCTACGAGCAGTACTTC.

To note about this clonotype: One end of the junction fails to match germline, which may point to a read error. The rearrangement joins TRBV11-2 to TRBJ2-7; 9 bases are shared with TRBD1. The CDR3 sequence is 15 residues long. Germline values: CDR1 SGHAT, CDR2 FQNNGV. The CDR3 DNA reads TGTGCCAGCAGCTTACGATGGACAGGGGACGACGAGCAATGCTTC. Its protein is CASSLRWTGDDEQCF.